A single T cell receptor (beta chain) is shown here with its context. The antigen remains undetermined. Peripheral blood samples and lesional scalp punch biopsies were obtained from alopecia areata patients. This sample is part of a study of CD8+ T cells in alopecia areata. Overall study findings and caveats: Scalp lesions, especially in alopecia totalis/universalis, had higher clonality than normal scalp.

Sequencing used cDNA as its template, made by extracting RNA and reverse transcribing it. TCRdb's copy holds only in-frame clones and misses some; the assay was immunoSEQ multiplex PCR. The sample includes around 140,000 clones, 40% to 65% of them seen just once. The CDR3 runs 15 residues. Germline V gene lookup returns CDR1 SGHRS and CDR2 YFSETQ. Trimming pared 0 bases from V and 10 bases from J, leaving 17 bases between. The specimen comprised CD4+ T cells sorted from blood, sampled at week 0. J is TRBJ2-1 and V is TRBV5-1, with TRBD1 as a possible D gene (5 bases). The receptor was derived from a human donor with alopecia areata. This CDR3 is CASSLEGQGSGEQFF. The CDR3 nucleotides are TGCGCCAGCAGCTTGGAGGGGCAGGGCTCTGGGGAGCAGTTCTTC.